Given below is one T cell receptor (beta chain) in context. What it binds is unknown. The record originates from a study of T-cell memory formation after mild COVID-19. Study-wide results and caveats: SARS-CoV-2 specificity was not confirmed for second-wave clones peaking on day 37.

Trimming took 6 bases from V and 2 from J, leaving 11 bases between them. CDR1 is MNHEY and CDR2 is SVGEGT in the germline V gene. The CDR3 has 15 amino acids. Constant-segment primers served in 5'RACE that generated TCR alpha and TCR beta cDNA libraries bearing sample barcodes and UMIs. Using its own MiXCR run on the 5' RACE reads, TCRdb lists one record per CDR3 protein. The table records approximately 99,000 distinct CDR3 sequences, roughly a sixth of them present only once. The rearrangement uses TRBV6-2 or TRBV6-3 and TRBJ2-6; a possible D gene is TRBD1 (6 bases). The sequence came from a man aged 18 to 29 who had mild COVID-19 (a few samples of this study predate the infection). Cell type and time point are not known. Source material: PBMCs or a T cell subset sorted from them (not recorded which). In DNA, the CDR3 is TGTGCCAGCAGAGGACAGTCTACTGGGGCCAACGTCCTGACTTTC. It is translated as CASRGQSTGANVLTF.